This T cell receptor (beta chain) was sequenced for a study of T cell repertoires in cytomegalovirus infection. This CDR3 has 15 residues. V shed 7 bases, J shed 1 base, and the junction held 8 bases outside the gene matches. Germline lookup yields CDR1 SNHLY and CDR2 FYNNEI. MiXCR, run by TCRdb on the reads, gives a single entry per CDR3 protein. The sample holds 250,000 to 300,000 distinct CDR3 sequences, more than 15% seen once. The receptor's source is a human donor in good health (CMV status not recorded). Some clones in this sample may be carry-over from other donors' samples. This chain joins TRBV2 and TRBJ2-7; TRBD1 aligns across 9 bases. Sequenced material: CD8+ T cells from PBMCs. CDR3: CASNSWDRASYEQYF. Written as DNA, the CDR3 is TGTGCCAGCAATTCGTGGGACAGGGCGTCCTACGAGCAGTACTTC.